The 24 T cell receptor beta chains below were found in one sample sequenced in a study of identical twins (dated by TCRdb to the mid-2010s). The receptor library was made with 5' RACE. Reads for this sample came from an Illumina HiSeq 2000. The raw public data were reprocessed by TCRdb itself: fastp quality trimming at Q25, MiXCR clonotype calling, in-frame beta chains only. Every CDR3 protein is listed once, alongside the most common genes and DNA of its rows. The sample records about 690,000 distinct CDR3 sequences, around 6% of which are singletons. The top ten clones comprise about 2% of the sample. Source material: naive T cells sorted from blood. The cell subset or site label for this specimen denotes: cells isolated with a human naive T-cell isolation kit. The receptors stem from a man between 18 and 35 years old in good health.

The chain carries TRBV28 and TRBJ2-1; 13 positions agree with TRBD2. The germline V gene has CDR1 MDHEN and CDR2 SYDVKM. After removal of 5 bases from V and 2 bases from J, the junction contained 6 bases not matched to a gene. The CDR3 sequence is 17 residues long. CDR3 DNA sequence: TGTGCCAGCAGTCCCGGACTAGCGGGAGTCACCTACAATGAGCAGTTCTTC. It yields the protein CASSPGLAGVTYNEQFF.

V gene TRBV11-2 combines with J gene TRBJ2-1; 13 bases match TRBD2. With 5 bases clipped from V and 9 bases from J, the junction kept 10 bases outside the gene matches. The CDR3 has 16 residues. Germline CDR1 reads SGHAT; CDR2 reads FQNNGV. The CDR3 region is CASSLRQGLAGREQFF. In DNA form, the CDR3 reads TGTGCCAGCAGCCTACGCCAGGGACTAGCGGGGCGTGAGCAGTTCTTC.

This clonotype showed up many times. The chain couples TRBV12-3 or TRBV12-4 to TRBJ2-1; 7 nucleotides line up with TRBD1. The CDR3 covers 13 residues. J lost 7 bases, V lost 5 bases, and 5 bases had no gene match. CDR3 sequence: CASSDTGANEQFF. DNA of the CDR3: TGTGCCAGCAGTGATACAGGGGCGAATGAGCAGTTCTTC.

J is TRBJ2-1 and V is TRBV9, with D perhaps matching TRBD2 (6 bases). This CDR3 has 16 residues. Trimming left V 3 bases short and J 9 bases short, with 22 bases between. CDR1 is SGDLS and CDR2 is YYNGEE in the germline V gene. The CDR3 sequence is CASSGSGTYLQFEQFF. The CDR3 DNA is TGTGCCAGCAGCGGGTCAGGGACTTATCTACAATTTGAGCAGTTCTTC. Using reference TRBV9 and TRBJ2-1 for the parts outside the CDR3, the full variable domain is DSGVTQTPKHLITATGQRVTLRCSPRSGDLSVYWYQQSLDQGLQFLIQYYNGEERAKGNILERFSAQQFPDLHSELNLSSLELGDSALYFCASSGSGTYLQFEQFFGPGTRLTVL.

The CDR3 nucleotides are TGTGCCAGCAGTCAACAGGGACACCGTGAGCAGTTCTTC. This sequence encodes CASSQQGHREQFF. The V call is TRBV6-1, the J call TRBJ2-1, with a tentative D call TRBD1 (6 bases). Germline CDR1 MNHNS, CDR2 SASEGT. The CDR3 runs 13 residues. The ends were cut back, 5 bases at V and 9 bases at J, with 14 bases in the middle.

This clonotype came up many times. The V and J genes are TRBV20-1 and TRBJ1-6, with 7 bases fitting TRBD1. V gave up 0 bases and J gave up 9 bases; unmatched junction bases: 5. The CDR3 consists of 14 residues. Germline V lookup: CDR1 DFQATT, CDR2 SNEGSKA (reference sequence). The chain's CDR3 is CSARENRGSSPLHF. Written as DNA, the CDR3 is TGCAGTGCTAGAGAAAACAGGGGAAGTTCACCCCTCCACTTT.

V is TRBV20-1 and J is TRBJ2-6, with TRBD1 as a possible D gene (6 bases). Germline-derived CDR1 and CDR2 are DFQATT and SNEGSKA (reference sequence). CDR3 length equals 14 residues. V was cut by 4 bases and J by 4 bases, with 11 bases left in between. CDR3 sequence reads: CSAIRGKGANVLTF. The CDR3 bases are TGCAGTGCTATCAGGGGAAAGGGGGCCAACGTCCTGACTTTC.

This clonotype came up a few times. The chain joins TRBV21-1 to TRBJ2-7. TRBV21-1 corresponds to a pseudogene. This CDR3 region has 13 residues. The CDR3 DNA sequence: TGTGCCAGCAGCATATGGTTCCCCTACGAGCAGTACTTC. Translating it yields CASSIWFPYEQYF.

A few counts support this clonotype. This chain joins TRBV7-9 and TRBJ2-7; the D gene is possibly TRBD2 (6 bases). The CDR3 contains 13 residues. V was shortened by 7 bases and J by 6 bases, with 16 bases between the two germline ends. Germline V CDR1 and CDR2: SEHNR, FQNEAQ (reference sequence). The CDR3, as DNA: TGTGCCAGCACGGCCGGGGGTGAGGGCGAGCAGTACTTC. Translating it yields CASTAGGEGEQYF. Complete variable domain (other parts from reference TRBV7-9 and TRBJ2-7): DTGVSQNPRHKITKRGQNVTFRCDPISEHNRLYWYRQTLGQGPEFLTYFQNEAQLEKSRLLSDRFSAERPKGSFSTLEIQRTEQGDSAMYLCASTAGGEGEQYFGPGTRLTVT.

This clonotype turned up a few times. The chain is built from TRBV6-5 and TRBJ2-7; 9 nucleotides align to TRBD2. Germline V CDR1 and CDR2: MNHEY, SVGAGI. The V segment lost 6 bases and the J segment 6 bases; nucleotides outside the gene matches: 3. The CDR3 length is 12 residues. The CDR3 reads CASRAAGGEQYV. In DNA, the CDR3 is TGTGCCAGCAGGGCAGCGGGAGGCGAGCAGTACGTC.

Ten or more counts support this clonotype. V is TRBV29-1 and J is TRBJ2-3, with 7 bases that match TRBD2. CDR1 and CDR2 from the germline V gene are SQVTM and ANQGSEA. Unmatched junction bases numbered 8, after V lost 6 bases and J lost 5 bases. The CDR3 contains 13 residues. The CDR3 protein is CSVGEGPIDTQYF. Here the CDR3 DNA reads TGCAGCGTGGGGGAGGGCCCCATAGATACGCAGTATTTT.

At least ten counts were recorded for this clonotype. The chain combines TRBV20-1 with TRBJ1-5; unclear D gene. The CDR3 spans 14 residues. Germline CDR1 is DFQATT and CDR2 is SNEGSKA (reference sequence). V was trimmed by 4 bases and J by 5 bases, leaving 15 bases between them. The CDR3 DNA is TGCAGTGCTATAGATTCCGCCGAATATCAGCCCCAGCATTTT. Translated: CSAIDSAEYQPQHF.

This clonotype showed up many times. The J gene is TRBJ1-2, the V gene TRBV12-3 or TRBV12-4; D unclear. V was cut by 2 bases and J by 4 bases, with 11 bases left in between. The CDR3 is 14 amino acids. This CDR3 is CASSLTGVSYGYTF. The CDR3 DNA follows: TGTGCCAGCAGTTTAACCGGGGTGTCCTATGGCTACACCTTC.

This clonotype was detected ten times or more. The J gene is TRBJ2-2, the V gene TRBV12-3 or TRBV12-4, with a possible D match to TRBD2 (6 bases). This CDR3 contains 16 residues. V dropped 3 bases and J dropped 2 bases, with 13 bases sitting between them. This CDR3 reads CASSFVAGRNTGELFF. The DNA for the CDR3 is TGTGCCAGCAGTTTTGTGGCGGGAAGAAACACCGGGGAGCTGTTTTTT.

This clonotype was detected only a few times. The chain has TRBV5-4 and TRBJ2-2, with D possibly matching TRBD1 (6 bases). The CDR3 extends over 13 amino acids. Germline assignment: CDR1 SGHNT and CDR2 YYREEE (reference sequence). CDR3 in amino acids: CCPSRGSTGELFF. For the CDR3, the DNA is TGTTGCCCCTCGAGGGGGTCCACCGGGGAGCTGTTTTTT.

In its sample, this clonotype was seen many times. This chain joins TRBV29-1 and TRBJ2-5; 9 nucleotides align to TRBD2. CDR1 is SQVTM and CDR2 is ANQGSEA in the germline V gene. V shed 5 bases, J shed 8 bases, and the junction held 3 bases outside the gene matches. The CDR3 contains 11 residues. The CDR3 nucleotides are TGCAGCGTTCGGACTAGCGTTACCCAGTACTTC. Its translation: CSVRTSVTQYF.

This clonotype was recorded many times. The chain employs TRBV24-1 and TRBJ2-1, with a tentative D call TRBD1 (6 bases). Germline V CDR1 and CDR2: KGHDR, SFDVKD. V was shortened by 4 bases and J by 4 bases, with 16 bases between the two germline ends. This CDR3 spans 16 amino acids. CDR3 sequence: CATSEGGRGPYNEQFF. As DNA, the CDR3 is TGTGCCACCAGTGAGGGTGGCAGGGGCCCTTACAATGAGCAGTTCTTC.

The genes are TRBV28 and TRBJ2-7, with 7 bases aligning to TRBD1. J gave up 2 bases and V 4 bases, and 8 bases lay outside the gene matches. The CDR3 has 15 residues. Germline V gives CDR1 MDHEN, CDR2 SYDVKM. CDR3 coding DNA: TGTGCCAGCAGTTCGCCGGGACAGAGCCCCTACGAGCAGTACTTC. Its translation: CASSSPGQSPYEQYF.

This clonotype occurred a few times. This chain uses TRBV3-1 with TRBJ2-7, with TRBD1 matching 7 bases. Germline CDR1 reads LGHDT; CDR2 reads YNNKEL (reference sequence). V was pared by 3 bases and J by 7 bases, with 3 bases of the junction left unmatched. The CDR3 has 12 amino acids. The CDR3 region is CASSQTGREQYF. The CDR3 nucleotides are TGTGCCAGCAGCCAGACAGGGCGGGAGCAGTACTTC.

This clonotype was seen more than once but under ten times. This chain joins TRBV11-2 and TRBJ2-3; 10 nucleotides line up with TRBD2. Germline V gene sequence: CDR1 SGHAT, CDR2 FQNNGV. The CDR3 extends over 17 amino acids. The V gene end was trimmed by 10 bases and the J gene end by 0 bases; junction bases not matched to a gene: 13. CDR3 residues: CATRSLAGDSSTDTQYF. Here the CDR3 DNA reads TGTGCCACCCGCAGCCTAGCGGGAGACTCTAGCACAGATACGCAGTATTTT.

Only a few counts were recorded for this clonotype. The chain is built from TRBV11-2 and TRBJ2-1; 11 nucleotides match TRBD2. The germline gives CDR1 SGHAT, CDR2 FQNNGV. V gave up 6 bases and J gave up 6 bases; unmatched junction bases: 7. The CDR3 is 15 amino acids. The CDR3 is CASRKTSGKGNEQFF. The CDR3 region has the DNA TGTGCCAGCAGGAAGACTAGCGGGAAAGGCAATGAGCAGTTCTTC.

This clonotype was detected only a few times. CDR3 region: CASSFKVGRTDTQYF. The CDR3 DNA sequence: TGTGCCAGCAGTTTTAAGGTCGGGCGCACAGATACGCAGTATTTT. The V and J genes are TRBV28 and TRBJ2-3, with D hard to call. This CDR3 is built from 15 residues. Germline CDR1 is MDHEN and CDR2 is SYDVKM. V lost 3 bases and J lost 1, with 11 bases in between.

There are a few counts of this clonotype. This chain uses TRBV19 with TRBJ2-3; TRBD1 aligns across 9 bases. The CDR3 contains 14 residues. Germline-derived CDR1 and CDR2 are LNHDA and SQIVND (reference sequence). After removal of 9 bases from V and 4 bases from J, the junction contained 8 bases not matched to a gene. CDR3 nucleotides: TGTGCCAGCGACGGAAGACAGGGGGCAGATACGCAGTATTTT. It encodes CASDGRQGADTQYF.

The J gene is TRBJ1-1, the V gene TRBV12-1. TRBV12-1 is a known pseudogene. The CDR3 contains 15 residues. The CDR3 protein is CASSFFRNRNTEAFF. The CDR3 region has the DNA TGTGCCAGCAGCTTTTTCAGGAATAGGAACACTGAAGCTTTCTTT.